These 20 T cell receptor beta chains were sequenced from one sample in a study of identical twins. TCRdb re-analysed the 5' RACE reads in MiXCR, keeping a single row per CDR3 protein. In the table there are a few hundred thousand distinct CDR3 sequences, about 8% of which are singletons. The sample also formed part of further work on yellow fever vaccine responses in identical twins.

The sample was memory (CD45RO+) T cells sorted from blood. These receptors were collected from a woman aged 18-29 years in good health.

This clonotype was seen a few times. The chain links TRBV28 to TRBJ1-1, with D possibly matching TRBD1 (5 bases). The CDR3 is 15 residues long. From germline, CDR1 is MDHEN and CDR2 SYDVKM. V lost 4 bases and J 0 bases, leaving 12 bases between the germline ends. The CDR3 is CASSSQTALNTEAFF. The DNA for the CDR3 is TGTGCCAGCAGTTCACAGACAGCGTTGAACACTGAAGCTTTCTTT.

This clonotype has ten or more counts. The V call is TRBV20-1, the J call TRBJ2-5; TRBD2 matches at 10 bases. CDR1 is DFQATT, CDR2 SNEGSKA, per germline (reference sequence). V was clipped by 2 bases and J by 4 bases; unmatched bases: 7. This CDR3 region has 15 residues. CDR3 sequence reads: CSARSASGSIETQYF. CDR3 bases: TGCAGTGCTAGATCGGCTAGCGGGAGCATAGAGACCCAGTACTTC.

This clonotype occurred many times. V and J are TRBV12-3 or TRBV12-4 and TRBJ2-3; the D is unclear. This CDR3 has 12 residues. V gave up 10 bases and J gave up 8 bases, with 16 bases separating them. CDR3 coding DNA: TGTGCCACCCAGCAAGGAGAAAGTACGCAGTATTTT. This encodes CATQQGESTQYF.

This clonotype was recorded many times. This chain connects TRBV9 to TRBJ2-3; TRBD2 matches 13 bases. The CDR3 totals 15 residues. V trimming: 3 bases; J trimming: 6 bases; junction bases outside the gene matches: 4. The germline V gene encodes CDR1 SGDLS and CDR2 YYNGEE. The CDR3 here is CASSGGLAGFDTQYF. CDR3 sequence (DNA): TGTGCCAGCAGCGGGGGACTAGCGGGATTCGATACGCAGTATTTT.

The genes are TRBV15 and TRBJ2-1; D might be TRBD1 (6 bases). This CDR3 is 15 amino acids long. Germline values: CDR1 LNHNV, CDR2 YYDKDF (reference sequence). V gave up 5 bases and J gave up 6 bases, with 17 bases separating them. CDR3 residues: CATSSRDTKGNEQFF. DNA for the CDR3: TGTGCCACCAGCTCCCGGGACACGAAGGGCAATGAGCAGTTCTTC.

This clonotype was observed at least ten times. The V call is TRBV2, the J call TRBJ2-2; tentative D call: TRBD1 (6 bases). Trimming removed 11 bases at V and 0 bases at J, with 13 bases between. The CDR3 consists of 14 residues. The germline gives CDR1 SNHLY, CDR2 FYNNEI. The CDR3 loop reads CAAQGNANTGELFF. CDR3 nucleotides: TGTGCCGCGCAGGGGAACGCGAACACCGGGGAGCTGTTTTTT.

This clonotype was found many times. J is TRBJ1-1 and V is TRBV20-1, with 7 positions matching TRBD1. Germline CDR1 and CDR2: DFQATT and SNEGSKA (reference sequence). The CDR3 sequence is 14 residues long. Unmatched junction bases numbered 18, after V lost 6 bases and J lost 11 bases. CDR3 region: CSAEPVGRGHAAFF. The CDR3 region has the DNA TGCAGTGCCGAGCCCGTGGGGAGGGGGCATGCGGCTTTCTTT.

This clonotype was recorded many times. CDR3 in amino acids: CASSLPPTGELFF. As DNA, the CDR3 is TGTGCCAGCAGCCTCCCCCCCACCGGGGAGCTGTTTTTT. This chain links TRBV12-3 or TRBV12-4 with TRBJ2-2; D uncertain. There are 13 residues in the CDR3. Trimming removed 6 bases at V and 4 bases at J, with 9 bases between.

This chain links TRBV5-1 with TRBJ1-1; perhaps TRBD1 as D (6 bases). Looked up from germline, CDR1 is SGHRS and CDR2 is YFSETQ. The CDR3 is 14 amino acids. Trimming left V 3 bases short and J 1 base short, with 10 bases between. CDR3: CASSSEGGNTEAFF. The DNA for the CDR3 is TGCGCCAGCAGCTCTGAAGGGGGGAACACTGAAGCTTTCTTT.

This clonotype was counted at least ten times. The chain has TRBV6-5 and TRBJ1-2; the D gene is possibly TRBD1 (5 bases). Germline V gene data show CDR1 as MNHEY and CDR2 as SVGAGI. CDR3 length: 16 amino acids. The V and J ends lost 0 bases and 3 bases respectively, with 14 bases between them. The CDR3 protein is CASSYSTGRQHYGYTF. In nucleotides, the CDR3 is TGTGCCAGCAGTTACTCGACGGGGAGACAGCACTATGGCTACACCTTC.

This clonotype was detected only a few times. The V gene is TRBV27, the J gene TRBJ2-7, with 9 bases identical to TRBD2. In germline, CDR1 is MNHEY, CDR2 SMNVEV (reference sequence). The CDR3 covers 13 residues. Trimming cost V 5 bases and J 3 bases; bases outside gene matches: 2. The CDR3 loop reads CASSISGGYEQYV. CDR3 sequence (DNA): TGTGCCAGCAGTATTAGCGGGGGCTACGAGCAGTACGTC.

This chain links TRBV29-1 with TRBJ2-3, with 7 positions matching TRBD1. The CDR3 totals 15 residues. V dropped 5 bases and J dropped 2; count of bases not matched to a gene: 10. The germline gives CDR1 SQVTM, CDR2 ANQGSEA. CDR3 region: CSVRDSPIDTDTQYF. The CDR3 coding sequence is TGCAGCGTTCGGGACAGCCCAATTGACACAGATACGCAGTATTTT.

At least ten counts were recorded for this clonotype. The rearrangement joins TRBV12-3 or TRBV12-4 to TRBJ2-2; 8 nucleotides match TRBD1. After removal of 7 bases from V and 4 bases from J, the junction contained 11 bases not matched to a gene. The CDR3 length is 16 residues. DNA of the CDR3: TGTGCCAGCACCATGCGGACAGGGTCGGGCACCGGGGAGCTGTTTTTT. It encodes CASTMRTGSGTGELFF.

This clonotype was detected a few times. This sequence joins TRBV10-3 and TRBJ2-2; D is unclear. The CDR3 sequence is 12 residues long. The V and J ends lost 7 bases and 7 bases respectively, with 10 bases between them. Germline V gene lookup returns CDR1 ENHRY and CDR2 SYGVKD. The CDR3 loop is CAITGNDGELFF. Here the CDR3 DNA reads TGTGCCATCACTGGTAACGACGGGGAGCTGTTTTTT.

This clonotype was seen many times. The chain has TRBV9 and TRBJ2-1; the D is unclear. The CDR3 covers 13 residues. V lost 0 bases and J lost 5, with 6 bases in between. CDR1 and CDR2 (germline): SGDLS, YYNGEE. The CDR3 reads CASSVAVNNEQFF. CDR3 coding DNA: TGTGCCAGCAGCGTAGCGGTAAACAATGAGCAGTTCTTC. The whole variable domain, filled in from reference TRBV9 and TRBJ2-1, reads DSGVTQTPKHLITATGQRVTLRCSPRSGDLSVYWYQQSLDQGLQFLIQYYNGEERAKGNILERFSAQQFPDLHSELNLSSLELGDSALYFCASSVAVNNEQFFGPGTRLTVL.

The chain joins TRBV28 to TRBJ2-6; D is uncertain. The CDR3 extends over 14 amino acids. Per the germline V gene, CDR1 is MDHEN and CDR2 is SYDVKM. V lost 8 bases to trimming and J lost 1 base, with 9 bases between them. The CDR3 DNA reads TGTGCCAGCGTCCAGCAGTCTGGGGCCAACGTCCTGACTTTC. Amino acid sequence: CASVQQSGANVLTF.

This clonotype has a handful of counts. The rearrangement uses TRBV5-5 and TRBJ2-7, with TRBD1 matching over 8 bases. Germline V CDR1 and CDR2: SGHKS, YYEKEE (reference sequence). The CDR3 sequence is 16 residues long. The trim removed 3 bases at V and 3 bases at J, leaving 11 bases unmatched. The CDR3 reads CASSYSPTGGYYEQYV. CDR3 coding DNA: TGTGCCAGCAGCTACTCCCCCACAGGGGGGTACTACGAGCAGTACGTC.

This clonotype came up many times. This chain uses TRBV3-1 with TRBJ1-6, with D possibly TRBD1 on 5 matching bases. This CDR3 is built from 13 residues. The V gene's germline CDR1 is LGHDT and CDR2 YNNKEL (reference sequence). V gave up 3 bases and J gave up 6 bases, with 6 bases separating them. CDR3 nucleotide sequence: TGTGCCAGCAGCCAGGGGGGTAATTCACCCCTCCACTTT. The encoded protein is CASSQGGNSPLHF.

Here the CDR3 DNA reads TGCGCCAGCAGCTTGGGACTAGGAAGCTCCTACGAGCAGTACTTC. Its translation is CASSLGLGSSYEQYF. The rearrangement uses TRBV5-1 and TRBJ2-7, with a tentative D call TRBD2 (6 bases). CDR3 length: 15 amino acids. In germline, CDR1 is SGHRS, CDR2 YFSETQ. The V end was cut by 0 bases, the J end by 0 bases, with 10 bases between.

This clonotype was counted many times. The chain employs TRBV12-5 and TRBJ1-1; the D is unclear. There are 15 residues in the CDR3. Trimming left V 5 bases short and J 4 bases short, with 17 bases between. CDR1 and CDR2 (germline): LGHNT, FRNRAP. The CDR3 loop is CASGGPPIGATEAFF. In nucleotides, the CDR3 is TGTGCTAGTGGTGGCCCACCTATTGGCGCCACTGAAGCTTTCTTT.